Shown below are 11 T cell receptor beta chains from a single sample sequenced in a study of neoadjuvant anti-PD-1 for oral cavity cancer. The time point: after neoadjuvant nivolumab, at surgical resection. Sequenced by immunoSEQ multiplex PCR; TCRdb stores in-frame clones only, minus some. The sample has roughly 15,000 clones; around 36% are singletons. The sample in question was tumor tissue, obtained after nivolumab (anti-PD-1) treatment. The source of these receptors is a person aged 35-79 years with oral cavity squamous cell carcinoma.

This chain uses TRBV6-5 with TRBJ1-1; unclear D gene. The V end was cut by 0 bases, the J end by 5 bases, with 13 bases between. CDR1 MNHEY and CDR2 SVGAGI come from the germline V gene. The CDR3 totals 15 residues. The CDR3 sequence is CASSYSAEGLTEAFF. The CDR3 coding sequence is TGTGCCAGCAGTTACTCGGCCGAGGGTTTGACTGAAGCTTTCTTT.

J is TRBJ2-1 and V is TRBV7-9; D might be TRBD1 (5 bases). V was shortened by 1 base and J by 6 bases, with 13 bases between the two germline ends. This CDR3 is built from 15 residues. Germline values: CDR1 SEHNR, CDR2 FQNEAQ (reference sequence). CDR3 nucleotides: TGTGCCAGCAGCTTAGTTCAGGGATCTTTCAATGAGCAGTTCTTC. Translation gives CASSLVQGSFNEQFF.

This clone was found a few times. The rearrangement links TRBV5-4 to TRBJ1-2; no firm D call. Germline CDR1 is SGHNT and CDR2 is YYREEE (reference sequence). The length of the CDR3 is 15 residues. V gave up 10 bases and J gave up 0 bases, with 19 bases separating them. The CDR3 DNA is TGTGCCGGAACTTGGGTAACACCTTCTAACTATGGCTACACCTTC. The encoded protein is CAGTWVTPSNYGYTF.

The chain recombines TRBV18 with TRBJ2-3; no firm D call. In germline, CDR1 is KGHSH, CDR2 LQKENI. The CDR3 is 12 residues long. V was trimmed by 2 bases and J by 4 bases, leaving 4 bases between them. CDR3 protein: CASSPGSDTQYF. CDR3 bases: TGTGCCAGCTCACCAGGGTCAGATACGCAGTATTTT.

The CDR3 nucleotides are TGTGCCAGCAGCCAGATTGGGGGCACCGGGGAGCTGTTTTTT. It codes for CASSQIGGTGELFF. V gene TRBV11-2 combines with J gene TRBJ2-2; D possibly matches TRBD1 or TRBD2 (5 bases each). V lost 5 bases and J 4 bases, leaving 11 bases between the germline ends. The V gene's germline CDR1 is SGHAT and CDR2 FQNNGV. The CDR3 spans 14 residues.

This clone was seen many times. V is TRBV5-1 and J is TRBJ2-3; either TRBD1 or TRBD2 may supply D (5 bases each). V was pared by 4 bases and J by 6 bases, with 15 bases between. This CDR3 is 14 amino acids long. CDR1 is SGHRS, CDR2 YFSETQ, per germline. The CDR3, as DNA: TGCGCCAGCAGCCCGGGGACCCTCACGGATACGCAGTATTTT. It is translated as CASSPGTLTDTQYF.

This clone was seen a few times. V and J are TRBV7-2 and TRBJ1-3; tentative D call: TRBD1 (5 bases). CDR1 is SGHTA and CDR2 is FQGNSA in the germline V gene. V lost 7 bases to trimming and J lost 4 bases, with 20 bases between them. The CDR3 is 16 residues long. CDR3 sequence (DNA): TGTGCCAGCACCCTAGCCGGGGCGTTCCTCGGAAACACCATATATTTT. Translating it yields CASTLAGAFLGNTIYF.

The chain employs TRBV7-6 and TRBJ1-1, with D possibly TRBD1 on 5 matching bases. V lost 5 bases and J lost 3, with 13 bases in between. The CDR3 is made up of 14 amino acids. Germline CDR1 and CDR2: SGHVS and FNYEAQ. CDR3 nucleotides: TGTGCCAGCAGCCCCCAGGGTTGGCACACTGAAGCTTTCTTT. This encodes CASSPQGWHTEAFF.

The V call is TRBV19, the J call TRBJ1-1; D not resolved. The CDR3 has 13 amino acids. The V and J ends lost 3 bases and 1 base respectively, with 6 bases between them. CDR1 is LNHDA and CDR2 is SQIVND in the germline V gene (reference sequence). CDR3 nucleotides: TGTGCCAGTAGTATGACCGCGAACACTGAAGCTTTCTTT. This gives the protein CASSMTANTEAFF. Looking up the rest from reference TRBV19 and TRBJ1-1 gives the full variable domain: DGGITQSPKYLFRKEGQNVTLSCEQNLNHDAMYWYRQDPGQGLRLIYYSQIVNDFQKGDIAEGYSVSREKKESFPLTVTSAQKNPTAFYLCASSMTANTEAFFGQGTRLTVV.

This clone was detected only a few times. This chain joins TRBV6-5 and TRBJ2-5; TRBD2 might be the D (6 bases). V dropped 2 bases and J dropped 4 bases, with 14 bases sitting between them. Germline-derived CDR1 and CDR2 are MNHEY and SVGAGI. The CDR3 contains 15 residues. Here the CDR3 reads CASSYGGMGTETQYF. The CDR3 DNA sequence: TGTGCCAGCAGTTACGGGGGGATGGGGACAGAGACCCAGTACTTC.

The CDR3 loop reads CASSQGDRGLSSTGELFF. As DNA, the CDR3 is TGCGCCAGCAGCCAAGGAGACAGGGGTTTATCGAGTACCGGGGAGCTGTTTTTT. This chain connects TRBV4-1 to TRBJ2-2; TRBD1 matches 8 bases. The CDR3 has 18 amino acids. Germline-derived CDR1 and CDR2 are MGHRA and YSYEKL. Trimming cost V 1 base and J 5 bases; bases outside gene matches: 12.